This T cell receptor beta chain was observed in a study of blood T cells in healthy people across ages (dated by TCRdb to between 2015 and 2016). Notes on the research overall: In model experiments, template switching captured about one uniquely barcoded TCR beta cDNA molecule for every two T cells. The donors were divided into four age groups: young (average 16 years), middle-aged (about 39), aged (about 56) and long-lived (82). Two additional independent replicas of 1 million unique cDNA reads from the same blood draw were analyzed for two donors (one aged 18 to 30 and one aged 80 or older). Using deep sequencing normalized with unique cDNA molecular identifiers, the study measured how TCR beta repertoire diversity changes with age. The research as a whole found: A strong correlation was found between observed TCR beta diversity and the percentage of naive T cells measured by flow cytometry. Estimates of total diversity from one million sequenced T cells were regarded as lower bounds and underestimates. Since profiling was done on bulk unsorted PBMCs, naive and antigen-experienced compartments could not be conclusively compared. The CMV infection status of donors was not known, potentially confounding age-related changes in expanded clonotypes. Observed TCR beta diversity per million T cells fell roughly linearly with age, and a significant reduction was already apparent by age about 36. Compared with the aged group, the long-lived group had more naive CD4+ T cells, fewer expanded clones and increased TCR diversity, a pattern suggesting age selection.

Donors were 30 to 45 systemically healthy Caucasian individuals from Russia aged 6 to 90 years. Each donor gave around 9.9 milliliters of peripheral blood, collected into EDTA-treated Vacutainer tubes. Ficoll-Paque density-gradient centrifugation was used to isolate PBMCs, with at least 7 million per sample. Total RNA was extracted from PBMCs with Trizol reagent, with at least 6 micrograms obtained per sample. Naive CD45RAhigh/CD27high T cell percentages were measured by flow cytometry on a PBMC aliquot from every donor. In regard to this clonotype: No antigen is known for it. Base-call qualities are not available, and no considerably larger clone is one nucleotide away.

The receptor library was made with 5' RACE. The data were produced on an Illumina HiSeq 2500. The second PCR ran for about 6 to 11 cycles and used a J-beta primer mix along with a sample-barcoded 5' primer. A template-switch 5' adaptor carrying 12 random nucleotides introduced a unique molecular identifier onto each TCR beta cDNA molecule. At least 2.5 million CDR3-containing paired-end reads were obtained from each sample. The Mint cDNA synthesis kit, primed by a TRBC-specific oligonucleotide, was used to synthesize first-strand cDNA from all RNA. All cDNA was treated with uracil-DNA glycosylase and then went through a first 18-cycle PCR with the universal primers M1SS and BC2_uni_R. Per the authors' processing: Normalization of each sample was performed by random selection of 1 million high-quality reads, each carrying a distinct molecular identifier. Reads sharing molecular identifiers were discarded rather than binned into consensus sequences. MiTCR, set to a Q25 quality threshold and the strictest error-elimination algorithm, was used for CDR3 identification, clonotype clustering and error correction. Lower-bound total TCR beta diversity was estimated with a nonparametric unseen species model using Euler transformation. TCRdb ran its own pipeline on the public reads, namely fastp trimming at Q25 and MiXCR clone calling, and kept in-frame beta chains. Rows are unified per CDR3 protein, each entry keeping the most common DNA and genes. TCRdb assigned the V and J calls; the authors' analysis was not used. The table for this sample lists under 1,100,000 distinct CDR3 sequences; about 23% of them were counted only once. Approximately 0.79% of the sample is held by the ten biggest clonotypes.

CDR1 MGHRA and CDR2 YSYEKL are derived from the germline V gene. Cut back by 0 bases and 2 bases, the V and J ends lie 9 bases apart. The CDR3, cysteine through phenylalanine, is 15 amino acids long. Here the CDR3 DNA is all that survives: 45 bases in frame from base 1. These data are also associated with another study on T cells of mothers and their children. That second publication adds: Donors were nine systemically healthy Caucasian individuals: three mothers and their six children. cDNA synthesis used all of the extracted RNA, with around 1.4 ug of RNA in each 15 ul reaction. In the second PCR, sample barcodes and 2-4 random nucleotides were introduced via the M1S primer. Over 10 million TCR beta CDR3 reads came from each mother, compared with 3.3 million or so reads from each child. Thymic selection shapes the output of TCR recombination in a similar way in related and unrelated pairs, and inherited differences have a minor effect. Normalized repertoire overlap was always found to be slightly, but never significantly, higher in related mother-child pairs than in unrelated mother-child pairs. No persistent microchimeric T cell clones were found, with a detection sensitivity of approximately 110 clones per million clonotypes. The study used deep NGS to compare TCR beta repertoires of mothers and children, seeking features distinguishing related mother-child pairs from unrelated individuals. Mothers averaged around 40 +/- 4 years of age and children averaged about 10 +/- 4 years. After adapters were ligated using NEBNext reagents, the libraries underwent 100+100 nt paired-end sequencing on an Illumina HiSeq 2000. To prevent cross-contamination, the mother and child libraries were prepared one month apart and sequenced in separate runs. Between roughly 500,000 and 2,100,000 distinct TCR beta clonotypes were identified per donor. Naive TCR beta clonotypes were estimated from low-frequency clonotypes matched to each donor's FACS-determined naive share, without sorting.

The rearranged chain carries TRBV4-1 and TRBJ2-3; TRBD1 is a possible D gene, resting on 5 matching bases. The receptor's source is a girl under 10 years old in good health. Material for sequencing was blood. The CDR3 reads CASSQDQGLTDTQYF. The nucleotide sequence reads as follows: TGCGCCAGCAGCCAAGATCAGGGCCTCACAGATACGCAGTATTTT.